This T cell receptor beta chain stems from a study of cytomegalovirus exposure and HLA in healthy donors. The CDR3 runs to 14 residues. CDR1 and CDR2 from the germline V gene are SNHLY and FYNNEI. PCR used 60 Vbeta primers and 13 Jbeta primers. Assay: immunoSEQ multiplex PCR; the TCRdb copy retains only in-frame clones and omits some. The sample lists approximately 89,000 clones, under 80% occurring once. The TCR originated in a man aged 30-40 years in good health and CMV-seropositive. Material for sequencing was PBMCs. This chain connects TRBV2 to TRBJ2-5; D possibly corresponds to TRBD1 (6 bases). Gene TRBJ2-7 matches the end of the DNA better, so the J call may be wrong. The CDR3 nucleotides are TGTGCCAGCAGGATACAGGGAAGGGGCTACGAGCAGTACTTC. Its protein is CASRIQGRGYEQYF.